This TCR beta chain is drawn from a study of blood T cells in healthy people across ages. The length of the CDR3 is 13 residues. V was clipped by 11 bases and J by 0 bases, with 11 bases between them. Germline values: CDR1 MDHEN, CDR2 SYDVKM. About this clonotype itself: The antigen is unknown.

PCR was performed a second time for roughly 7 to 12 cycles using a sample-barcoded 5' primer and a J-beta primer mix. TCRdb used MiXCR to reprocess the 5' RACE reads, holding one entry per CDR3 protein. The sample carries 1 million or so distinct CDR3 sequences, around 43% recorded once. Caucasian, healthy and from Russia, the donors were aged between roughly 6 and 100. Overall study findings and caveats: Age showed a roughly linear inverse relationship with TCR beta diversity per million T cells.

This clonotype was sampled from a woman aged 55 to 70 in good health. The chain uses TRBV28 and TRBJ2-1, with a weak D call TRBD2 (6 bases). Sequences were obtained from blood. CDR3 amino acids: CAVRDFSYNEQFF. In DNA form, the CDR3 reads TGTGCCGTACGGGACTTCTCCTACAATGAGCAGTTCTTC.